Below are 2 T cell receptor beta chains sequenced from a single sample in a study of T cell responses to AZD1222 COVID-19 vaccine. Sequencing was performed with immunoSEQ multiplex PCR; in TCRdb, only in-frame clones are kept and a portion is missing. This table holds 150,000 to 200,000 clones, approximately 90% found once. The specimen was peripheral blood, collected 28 days after the second dose of the MenACWY control vaccine. The source is an adult who received the MenACWY meningococcal vaccine as a control.

This chain connects TRBV7-2 to TRBJ2-2, with D perhaps TRBD2 (6 bases). The germline V and J ends were trimmed by 4 bases and 1 base, with 10 bases remaining between them. The CDR3 is 15 residues long. CDR1 is SGHTA and CDR2 is FQGNSA in the germline V gene. The CDR3, as DNA: TGTGCCAGCAGCTGGGGACTTCAGAACACCGGGGAGCTGTTTTTT. It codes for CASSWGLQNTGELFF.

The chain is built from TRBV5-1 and TRBJ2-7, with 10 bases that match TRBD1. V lost 5 bases, J lost 3 bases, and 11 bases stayed unmatched. This CDR3 contains 16 residues. Germline V gene lookup returns CDR1 SGHRS and CDR2 YFSETQ. The CDR3 region is CASRGAWGQGFYEQYF. CDR3 sequence (DNA): TGCGCCAGCAGAGGGGCGTGGGGACAGGGGTTCTACGAGCAGTACTTC.